This T cell receptor (beta chain) was captured in a study of patients and donors after allogeneic stem cell transplantation. Each CDR3 protein gets one entry after TCRdb re-called the RT-PCR reads with MiXCR. Here the sample spans over 150,000 distinct CDR3 sequences, approximately 30% being singletons. The CDR3 length is 13 residues. V lost 3 bases and J 5 bases, leaving 9 bases between the germline ends. The chain employs TRBV12-3 or TRBV12-4 and TRBJ2-3; the D is unclear. Sequences were obtained from blood, either unsorted or a sorted T cell fraction (not recorded which). The clonotype originates from a human donor who was either an allogeneic HSCT recipient or a stem cell or donor lymphocyte infusion donor (not recorded which). It is not recorded whose cells these are; they may come from a transplant donor. Here the CDR3 reads CASSFTPLDTQYF. CDR3 bases: TGTGCCAGCAGTTTCACCCCTCTAGATACGCAGTATTTT.